These 25 T cell receptor beta chains originate from one sample sequenced in a study of CD8 T cells in ankylosing spondylitis. TCRdb redid the calling of the 5' RACE reads with MiXCR, one entry per CDR3 protein. The sample carries around 150,000 distinct CDR3 sequences, about 17% recorded once. The sample taken for sequencing was blood, either unsorted or a sorted T cell fraction (not recorded which). These receptors came from a male donor with ankylosing spondylitis or in good health (not recorded which).

This clonotype came up many times. J is TRBJ2-7 and V is TRBV4-2; tentatively, D is TRBD2 (5 bases). Trimming took 4 bases from V and 3 from J, leaving 13 bases between them. Looked up from germline, CDR1 is LGHNA and CDR2 is YNFKEQ. The CDR3 is 14 residues long. Here the CDR3 DNA reads TGTGCCAGCAGCCGAGACGCCGGGGACTACGAGCAGTACTTC. Its translation is CASSRDAGDYEQYF.

This chain joins TRBV14 and TRBJ2-1, with 8 bases aligning to TRBD2. Germline trimming cut 1 base from V and 4 bases from J; bases unmatched to any gene: 12. This CDR3 has 18 amino acids. Germline V CDR1 and CDR2: SGHDN, FVKESK. In DNA, the CDR3 is TGTGCCAGCAGCCAAGGACTAGCGAGTTCCCCCCCTTACAATGAGCAGTTCTTC. It yields the protein CASSQGLASSPPYNEQFF.

Many counts were recorded for this clonotype. This chain connects TRBV6-5 to TRBJ2-2; D unclear. Germline assignment: CDR1 MNHEY and CDR2 SVGAGI. Trimming stripped 4 bases from V and 2 bases from J, with 14 bases between. The CDR3 loop spans 16 amino acids. The CDR3 DNA reads TGTGCCAGCAGTTTCTCCGGTAGGGCAAACACCGGGGAGCTGTTTTTT. Translation: CASSFSGRANTGELFF.

The rearrangement uses TRBV20-1 and TRBJ2-1; D call uncertain. V shed 3 bases and J shed 5 bases, with 5 bases lying between them. Germline CDR1 reads DFQATT; CDR2 reads SNEGSKA (reference sequence). This CDR3 region has 11 residues. CDR3 in amino acids: CSASRNNEQFF. The CDR3 DNA follows: TGCAGTGCTAGTCGTAACAATGAGCAGTTCTTC.

This clonotype has a count of ten or more. The CDR3 DNA is TGTGCCAGCAGCGTACACATGAACACTGAAGCTTTCTTT. Translated: CASSVHMNTEAFF. The chain employs TRBV9 and TRBJ1-1; no firm D call. This CDR3 has 13 amino acids. The ends were cut back, 1 base at V and 0 bases at J, with 4 bases in the middle. Germline V gene lookup returns CDR1 SGDLS and CDR2 YYNGEE.

This clonotype was found many times. V usage is TRBV20-1 and J usage is TRBJ2-1; TRBD2 agrees at 7 bases. This CDR3 spans 12 amino acids. Losses at the gene ends were 2 bases for V and 12 bases for J; bases not matched to a gene: 7. Germline lookup yields CDR1 DFQATT and CDR2 SNEGSKA (reference sequence). The CDR3 reads CSARLTAGRQFF. The CDR3 region has the DNA TGCAGTGCTAGACTGACAGCGGGACGGCAGTTCTTC.

The chain is built from TRBV25-1 and TRBJ1-1; D ambiguous. V lost 4 bases, J lost 3 bases, and 6 bases lay in between. Germline V gives CDR1 MGHDK, CDR2 SYGVNS. There are 12 residues in the CDR3. The CDR3 protein is CASSASYTEAFF. The CDR3 region has the DNA TGTGCCAGCAGTGCCAGCTACACTGAAGCTTTCTTT.

The chain couples TRBV20-1 to TRBJ2-2, with D unclear. V was shortened by 3 bases and J by 6 bases, with 8 bases between the two germline ends. The CDR3 runs to 12 residues. Germline CDR1 is DFQATT and CDR2 is SNEGSKA (reference sequence). The CDR3 nucleotides are TGCAGTGCTAGTAATTTGGCCGGGGAGCTGTTTTTT. This gives the protein CSASNLAGELFF.

This clonotype appeared many times. The gene calls are TRBV10-3 and TRBJ2-2, with TRBD2 as a possible D gene (5 bases). The CDR3 is 14 amino acids. The V end lost 6 bases, the J end lost 2 bases, and 10 bases lay between the germline ends. Germline V gives CDR1 ENHRY, CDR2 SYGVKD. DNA for the CDR3: TGTGCCATCAGCAAGGACTCCAACACCGGGGAGCTGTTTTTT. It codes for CAISKDSNTGELFF.

This clonotype was seen at least ten times. This chain links TRBV3-1 with TRBJ2-1; a weak D match, TRBD2 (6 bases). The germline V gene encodes CDR1 LGHDT and CDR2 YNNKEL (reference sequence). This CDR3 region has 15 residues. Deletions cut 4 bases from V and 8 bases from J, with 18 bases between. The CDR3 DNA reads TGTGCCAGCAGCCGGCATAGCGGCCAGGGCGATGAGCAGTTCTTC. Protein: CASSRHSGQGDEQFF.

This clonotype was seen more than once but under ten times. The CDR3 coding sequence is TGTGCCAGCAGGAGCGGGGGGGGCAGCTACGAGCAGTACTTC. It specifies CASRSGGGSYEQYF. This rearrangement joins TRBV12-3 or TRBV12-4 to TRBJ2-7; 10 bases match TRBD2. The CDR3 spans 14 residues. V lost 6 bases, J lost 3 bases, and 5 bases stayed unmatched.

This sequence joins TRBV7-9 and TRBJ1-4; the D is unclear. Between the trimmed V and J ends, which lost 8 bases and 1 base, there was a span of 8 bases. The CDR3 covers 13 residues. Germline V CDR1 and CDR2: SEHNR, FQNEAQ (reference sequence). CDR3 loop: CASGWQTNEKLFF. The CDR3 DNA reads TGTGCCAGCGGGTGGCAAACTAATGAAAAACTGTTTTTT.

This clonotype was counted ten times or more. V gene TRBV4-2 combines with J gene TRBJ2-1; D gene unclear. Germline assignment: CDR1 LGHNA and CDR2 YNFKEQ. The V end lost 5 bases, the J end lost 4 bases, and 15 bases lay between the germline ends. The CDR3 spans 15 residues. CDR3 sequence reads: CASSARLGAYNEQFF. CDR3 coding DNA: TGTGCCAGCAGCGCCCGGCTAGGCGCTTACAATGAGCAGTTCTTC.

The chain employs TRBV7-9 and TRBJ1-5, with a possible D match to TRBD1 (5 bases). The CDR3 runs 16 residues. V lost 1 base and J lost 2, with 12 bases in between. Germline CDR1 SEHNR, CDR2 FQNEAQ (reference sequence). CDR3 sequence reads: CASSLGGVGGNQPQHF. The CDR3 DNA reads TGTGCCAGCAGCTTAGGAGGGGTAGGTGGCAATCAGCCCCAGCATTTT.

The V call is TRBV19, the J call TRBJ2-1, with D maybe TRBD2 (5 bases). CDR1 is LNHDA, CDR2 SQIVND, per germline (reference sequence). This CDR3 region has 18 residues. The ends were cut back, 2 bases at V and 0 bases at J, with 17 bases in the middle. The CDR3, as DNA: TGTGCCAGTAGTATAATCCTCCAACTAGTGAGCTCCTACAATGAGCAGTTCTTC. Translated, it gives CASSIILQLVSSYNEQFF.

This clonotype came up many times. This chain uses TRBV24-1 with TRBJ2-1, with TRBD2 matching over 9 bases. In germline, CDR1 is KGHDR, CDR2 SFDVKD. The CDR3 is 17 amino acids. V shed 5 bases and J 8 bases; nucleotides not matched to a gene: 15. The CDR3 is CATSALGGLAARHEQFF. The CDR3 bases are TGTGCCACCAGTGCCCTGGGGGGACTAGCAGCGAGGCATGAGCAGTTCTTC.

Many counts were recorded for this clonotype. The chain uses TRBV29-1 and TRBJ2-7; TRBD1 agrees at 9 bases. V trimming: 7 bases; J trimming: 0 bases; junction bases outside the gene matches: 7. Per germline, CDR1 SQVTM and CDR2 ANQGSEA. This CDR3 spans 14 amino acids. For the CDR3, the DNA is TGCAGCGCTTCCGGGACAGGGAGCTCCTACGAGCAGTACTTC. It encodes CSASGTGSSYEQYF.

This clonotype showed up just a few times. CDR3 residues: CASSSLLHRRDEKLFF. DNA for the CDR3: TGTGCCAGCAGCTCTCTTCTCCATCGCAGGGATGAAAAACTGTTTTTT. This rearrangement joins TRBV12-3 or TRBV12-4 to TRBJ1-4; tentatively, D is TRBD1 (5 bases). The CDR3 contains 16 residues. V was clipped by 6 bases and J by 6 bases, with 20 bases between them.

A few counts support this clonotype. The chain couples TRBV4-2 to TRBJ2-1; 8 nucleotides agree with TRBD2. CDR3 length: 16 residues. Germline CDR1 is LGHNA and CDR2 is YNFKEQ. V was pared by 4 bases and J by 3 bases, with 8 bases of the junction left unmatched. Here the CDR3 DNA reads TGTGCCAGCAGCCTGAATCTAGCGGGCCTCTACAATGAGCAGTTCTTC. The encoded protein is CASSLNLAGLYNEQFF.

The rearrangement joins TRBV4-1 to TRBJ2-1; D call uncertain. Germline lookup yields CDR1 MGHRA and CDR2 YSYEKL. This CDR3 has 16 amino acids. V shed 2 bases and J shed 0 bases, with 11 bases lying between them. The CDR3 DNA is TGCGCCAGCAGCCAACCTGTTCATCGCTCCTACAATGAGCAGTTCTTC. Its translation: CASSQPVHRSYNEQFF.

This clonotype showed up just a few times. This chain uses TRBV20-1 with TRBJ2-2; no firm D call. V lost 1 base and J 1 base, leaving 10 bases between the germline ends. CDR1 and CDR2 (germline): DFQATT, SNEGSKA (reference sequence). The CDR3 has 15 amino acids. CDR3 DNA: TGCAGTGCTAGAGTCGAAGGGTGGAACACCGGGGAGCTGTTTTTT. Encoded protein: CSARVEGWNTGELFF.

This clonotype came up many times. The chain uses TRBV5-1 and TRBJ2-2; D possibly corresponds to TRBD2 (6 bases). This CDR3 region has 16 residues. From germline, CDR1 is SGHRS and CDR2 YFSETQ. The germline V and J ends were trimmed by 2 bases and 3 bases, with 14 bases remaining between them. The CDR3 DNA is TGCGCCAGCAGCTTCACTAGCTCACCGGACACCGGGGAGCTGTTTTTT. It translates to CASSFTSSPDTGELFF.

This clonotype was recorded many times. The chain carries TRBV10-1 and TRBJ2-2; D is unresolved. Trimming cost V 0 bases and J 2 bases, with 4 bases left between them. The CDR3 spans 14 residues. Germline V gives CDR1 WNHNN, CDR2 SYGVQD (reference sequence). CDR3: CASSESGNTGELFF. The CDR3 DNA reads as TGCGCCAGCAGTGAGTCAGGAAACACCGGGGAGCTGTTTTTT.

This clonotype was recorded a few times. V gene TRBV6-5 combines with J gene TRBJ2-7, with a tentative D call TRBD1 (6 bases). Germline V CDR1 and CDR2: MNHEY, SVGAGI. The CDR3 has 18 residues. V lost 2 bases and J 3 bases, leaving 23 bases between the germline ends. CDR3 DNA: TGTGCCAGCAGTTACAGGGGGAGAGAGGCATCATCAAACTACGAGCAGTACTTC. Protein: CASSYRGREASSNYEQYF.

The sample holds one count of this clonotype. The chain recombines TRBV11-2 with TRBJ2-3; 10 bases are a match to TRBD1. This CDR3 is built from 18 residues. The trim removed 3 bases at V and 8 bases at J, leaving 17 bases unmatched. CDR1 is SGHAT, CDR2 FQNNGV, per germline. The CDR3 DNA is TGTGCCAGCAGCTTGGTGTCCGGGACAGGGGTGTTTGGGGGTACGCAGTATTTT. Its protein product is CASSLVSGTGVFGGTQYF.